This T cell receptor beta chain appears in the sequencing data of a study of T-cell reconstitution after alpha-beta-depleted transplantation in children. Preparation of the TCRbeta library was carried out with unique molecular identifiers. MiXCR was run by TCRdb on the PCR reads, yielding one entry per CDR3 protein. The data show about 610,000 distinct CDR3 sequences, more than 9% seen once. Germline values: CDR1 SEHNR, CDR2 FQNEAQ (reference sequence). V shed 6 bases and J 3 bases; nucleotides not matched to a gene: 2. The CDR3 runs 14 residues. The chain carries TRBV7-9 and TRBJ2-1, with 10 nucleotides matching TRBD1. The clonotype was recovered from a human donor who donated a stem cell graft to a child with acute myeloid leukemia. Sequencing used PBMCs from the stem cell graft donor, obtained from the stem cell graft. CDR3 bases: TGTGCCAGCAGGGGACAGGGGAACTACAATGAGCAGTTCTTC. This encodes CASRGQGNYNEQFF.